This TCR beta chain was sequenced for a study of blood T cell repertoires in COVID-19. Study at large: Italy, Spain and the United States were the sources of the convalescent and acute COVID-19 samples.

V gave up 1 base and J gave up 4 bases, with 7 bases separating them. The germline CDR1 and CDR2 sequences are SGHNT and YENEEA. This CDR3 is 13 amino acids long. Per the study methods: Amplification of reference gene primers provided the estimated nucleated cell counts. Generated by immunoSEQ multiplex PCR, the TCRdb table keeps only in-frame clones and is missing some. That table supplies the V and J calls and clone size; D and trimming were determined from the DNA. The sample carries 60,000 to 80,000 clones, around 88% recorded once. This clone was seen only once. The chain combines TRBV11-3 with TRBJ2-5; D gene uncertain. Sequenced material: peripheral blood. This TCR was sampled from a man aged 55 to 70 with acute or convalescent COVID-19. CDR3 sequence: CASSLGATETQYF. Here the CDR3 DNA reads TGTGCCAGCAGCTTAGGGGCGACAGAGACCCAGTACTTC. Variable domain in full (rest from reference TRBV11-3 and TRBJ2-5): EAGVVQSPRYKIIEKKQPVAFWCNPISGHNTLYWYLQNLGQGPELLIRYENEEAVDDSQLPKDRFSAERLKGVDSTLKIQPAELGDSAVYLCASSLGATETQYFGPGTRLLVL.